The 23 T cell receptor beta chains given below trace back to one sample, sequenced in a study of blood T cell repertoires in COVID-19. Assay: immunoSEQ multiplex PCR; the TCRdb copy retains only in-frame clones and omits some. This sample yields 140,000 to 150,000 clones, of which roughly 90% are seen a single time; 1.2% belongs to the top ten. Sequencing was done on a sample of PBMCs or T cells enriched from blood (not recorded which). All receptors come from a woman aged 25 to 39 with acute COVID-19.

The CDR3, as DNA: TGTGCCAGCAGCAATACAGGGGGCGCGGAACTGTTTTTT. It encodes CASSNTGGAELFF. The chain links TRBV11-3 to TRBJ1-4; TRBD1 matches at 9 bases. In germline, CDR1 is SGHNT, CDR2 YENEEA. This CDR3 comprises 13 residues. V dropped 5 bases and J dropped 12; count of bases not matched to a gene: 7.

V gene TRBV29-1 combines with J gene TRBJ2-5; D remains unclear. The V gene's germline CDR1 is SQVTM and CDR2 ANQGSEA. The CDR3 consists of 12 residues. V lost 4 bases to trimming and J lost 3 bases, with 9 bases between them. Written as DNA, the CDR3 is TGCAGCGTTGGCACCGCGGAAGAGACCCAGTACTTC. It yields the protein CSVGTAEETQYF.

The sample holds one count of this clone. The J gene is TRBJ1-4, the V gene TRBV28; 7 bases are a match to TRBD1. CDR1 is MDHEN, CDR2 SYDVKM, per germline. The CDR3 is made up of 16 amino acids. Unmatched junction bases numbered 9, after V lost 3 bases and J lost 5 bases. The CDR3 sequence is CASSFPRQGPNEKLFF. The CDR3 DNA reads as TGTGCCAGCAGTTTTCCTAGACAGGGACCAAATGAAAAACTGTTTTTT.

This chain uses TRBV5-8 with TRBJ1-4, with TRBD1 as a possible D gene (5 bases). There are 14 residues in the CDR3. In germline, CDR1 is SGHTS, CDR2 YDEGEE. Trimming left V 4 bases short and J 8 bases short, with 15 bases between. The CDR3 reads CASSPTGAPEKLFF. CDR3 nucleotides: TGTGCCAGCAGCCCCACTGGGGCACCCGAAAAACTGTTTTTT.

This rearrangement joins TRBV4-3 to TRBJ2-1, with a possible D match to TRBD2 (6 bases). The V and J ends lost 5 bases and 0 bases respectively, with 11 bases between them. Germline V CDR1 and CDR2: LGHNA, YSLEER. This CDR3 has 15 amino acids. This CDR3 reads CASSLGLDSYNEQFF. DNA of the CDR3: TGCGCCAGCAGCTTGGGACTTGACTCCTACAATGAGCAGTTCTTC.

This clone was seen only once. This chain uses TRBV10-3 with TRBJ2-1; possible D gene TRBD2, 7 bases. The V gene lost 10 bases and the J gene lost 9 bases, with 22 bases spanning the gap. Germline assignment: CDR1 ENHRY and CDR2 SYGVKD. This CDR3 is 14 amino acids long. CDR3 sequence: CATSSGGQQSEQFF. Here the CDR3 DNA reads TGTGCCACCTCGTCGGGGGGCCAACAGAGTGAGCAGTTCTTC.

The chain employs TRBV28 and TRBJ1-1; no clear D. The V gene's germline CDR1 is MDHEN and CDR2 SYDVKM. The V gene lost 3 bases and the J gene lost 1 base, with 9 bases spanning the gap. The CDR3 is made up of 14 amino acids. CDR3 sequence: CASSLSLKNTEAFF. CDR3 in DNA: TGTGCCAGCAGTTTGTCACTCAAGAACACTGAAGCTTTCTTT.

The CDR3 spells CSAGGAAVHEQYF. CDR3 sequence (DNA): TGCAGTGCTGGTGGGGCAGCAGTCCACGAGCAGTACTTC. The chain is built from TRBV20-1 and TRBJ2-7; tentatively, D is TRBD1 (5 bases). V dropped 5 bases and J dropped 5 bases, with 16 bases sitting between them. The CDR3 is 13 amino acids. From germline, CDR1 is DFQATT and CDR2 SNEGSKA (reference sequence).

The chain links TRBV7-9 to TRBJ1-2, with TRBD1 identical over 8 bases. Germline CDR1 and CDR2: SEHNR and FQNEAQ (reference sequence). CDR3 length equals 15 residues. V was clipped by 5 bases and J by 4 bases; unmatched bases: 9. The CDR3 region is CASSPARGLTYGYTF. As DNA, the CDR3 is TGTGCCAGCAGCCCCGCCAGGGGGCTTACCTATGGCTACACCTTC. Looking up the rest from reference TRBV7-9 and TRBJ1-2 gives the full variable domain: DTGVSQNPRHKITKRGQNVTFRCDPISEHNRLYWYRQTLGQGPEFLTYFQNEAQLEKSRLLSDRFSAERPKGSFSTLEIQRTEQGDSAMYLCASSPARGLTYGYTFGSGTRLTVV.

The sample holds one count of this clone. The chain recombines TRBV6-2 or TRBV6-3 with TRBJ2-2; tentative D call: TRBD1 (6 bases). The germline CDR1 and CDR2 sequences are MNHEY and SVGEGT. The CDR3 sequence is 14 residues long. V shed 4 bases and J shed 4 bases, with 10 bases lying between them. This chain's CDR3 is CASSSGTSTGELFF. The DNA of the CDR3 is TGTGCCAGCAGTTCTGGGACATCCACCGGGGAGCTGTTTTTT.

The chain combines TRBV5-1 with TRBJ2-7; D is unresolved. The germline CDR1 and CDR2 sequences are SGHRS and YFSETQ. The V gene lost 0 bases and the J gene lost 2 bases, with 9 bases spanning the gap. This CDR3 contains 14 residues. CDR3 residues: CASSLDPKTYEQYF. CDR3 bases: TGCGCCAGCAGCTTGGATCCTAAGACCTACGAGCAGTACTTC.

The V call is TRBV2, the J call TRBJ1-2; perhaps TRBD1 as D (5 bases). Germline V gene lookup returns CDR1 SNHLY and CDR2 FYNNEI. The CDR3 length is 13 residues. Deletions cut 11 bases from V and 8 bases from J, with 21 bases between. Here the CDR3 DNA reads TGTGCCCGGTCCGGGACTGGGGTGCGCGGCTACACCTTC. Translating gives CARSGTGVRGYTF.

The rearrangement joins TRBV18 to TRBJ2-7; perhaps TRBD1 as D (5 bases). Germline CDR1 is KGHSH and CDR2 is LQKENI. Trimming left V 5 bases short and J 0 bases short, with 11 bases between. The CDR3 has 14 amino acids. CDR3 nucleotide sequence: TGTGCCAGCTCAGGGGCCAGGAGCTCCTACGAGCAGTACTTC. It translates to CASSGARSSYEQYF.

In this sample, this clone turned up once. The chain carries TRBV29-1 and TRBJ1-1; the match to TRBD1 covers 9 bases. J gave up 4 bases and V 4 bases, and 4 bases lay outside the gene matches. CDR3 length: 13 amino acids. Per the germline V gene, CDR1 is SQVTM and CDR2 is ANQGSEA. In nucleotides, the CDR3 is TGCAGCGTTGCCGACAGGGGGGTCACTGAAGCTTTCTTT. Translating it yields CSVADRGVTEAFF.

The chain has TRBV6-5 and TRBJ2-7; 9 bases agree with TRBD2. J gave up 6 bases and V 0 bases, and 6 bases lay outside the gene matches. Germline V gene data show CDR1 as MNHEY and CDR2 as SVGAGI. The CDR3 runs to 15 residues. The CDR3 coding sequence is TGTGCCAGCAGTTACTCGATCCCGCGGGGGGGCGAGCAGTACTTC. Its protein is CASSYSIPRGGEQYF.

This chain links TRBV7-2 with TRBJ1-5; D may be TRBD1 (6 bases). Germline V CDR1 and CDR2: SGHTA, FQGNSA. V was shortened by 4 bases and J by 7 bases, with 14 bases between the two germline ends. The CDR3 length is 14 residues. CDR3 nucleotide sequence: TGTGCCAGCAGCTCTAGGGGGGGAGGACAGCCCCAGCATTTT. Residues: CASSSRGGGQPQHF.

The CDR3 DNA reads as TGCGCCAGCAGCGGGCTAGCTCGGGGCTCTGGAAACACCATATATTTT. It yields the protein CASSGLARGSGNTIYF. This chain connects TRBV4-1 to TRBJ1-3; no firm D call. Trimming left V 5 bases short and J 0 bases short, with 14 bases between. The length of the CDR3 is 16 residues. From germline, CDR1 is MGHRA and CDR2 YSYEKL.

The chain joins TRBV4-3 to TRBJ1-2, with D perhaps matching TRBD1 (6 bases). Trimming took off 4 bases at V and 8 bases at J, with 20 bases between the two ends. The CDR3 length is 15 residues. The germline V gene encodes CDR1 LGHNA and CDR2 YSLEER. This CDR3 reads CASSRRTVGLGGYTF. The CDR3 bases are TGCGCCAGCAGCCGACGGACAGTTGGGCTAGGAGGCTACACCTTC.

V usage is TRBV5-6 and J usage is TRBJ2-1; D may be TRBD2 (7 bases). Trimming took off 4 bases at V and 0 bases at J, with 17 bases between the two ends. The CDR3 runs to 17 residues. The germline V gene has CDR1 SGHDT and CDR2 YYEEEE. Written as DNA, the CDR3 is TGTGCCAGCAGCCCTGGCGGGGGCGGGAGCTCCTACAATGAGCAGTTCTTC. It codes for CASSPGGGGSSYNEQFF.

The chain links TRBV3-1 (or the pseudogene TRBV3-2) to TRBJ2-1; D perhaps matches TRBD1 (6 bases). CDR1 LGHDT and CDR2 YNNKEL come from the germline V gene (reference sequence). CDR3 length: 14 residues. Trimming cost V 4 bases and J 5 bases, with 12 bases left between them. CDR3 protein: CASSLRTVNNEQFF. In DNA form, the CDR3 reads TGTGCCAGCAGCCTCAGGACAGTCAACAATGAGCAGTTCTTC.

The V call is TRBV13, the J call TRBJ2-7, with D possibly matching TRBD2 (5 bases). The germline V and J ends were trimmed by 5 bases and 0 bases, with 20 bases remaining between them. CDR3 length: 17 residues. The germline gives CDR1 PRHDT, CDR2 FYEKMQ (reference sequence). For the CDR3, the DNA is TGTGCCAGCAGCATACCAACAAAGCGGCCGAGCTCCTACGAGCAGTACTTC. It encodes CASSIPTKRPSSYEQYF.

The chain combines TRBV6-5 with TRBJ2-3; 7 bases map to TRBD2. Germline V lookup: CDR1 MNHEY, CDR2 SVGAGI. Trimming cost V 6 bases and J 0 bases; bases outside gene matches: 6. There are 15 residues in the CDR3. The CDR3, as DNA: TGTGCCAGCAGCACGACTAGCAGTAGCACAGATACGCAGTATTTT. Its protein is CASSTTSSSTDTQYF.

CDR3 loop: CASSLLSYNSPLHF. DNA for the CDR3: TGTGCCAGCAGTCTCCTCTCCTATAATTCACCCCTCCACTTT. V and J are TRBV25-1 and TRBJ1-6; D gene ambiguous. With 5 bases removed from V and 0 bases from J, the gap between germline ends came to 5 bases. The CDR3 consists of 14 residues. CDR1 is MGHDK, CDR2 SYGVNS, per germline.